This TCR beta chain appears in the sequencing data of a study of metastatic and nonmetastatic thyroid tumors. Study overall: From malignant and benign thyroid patients, repertoires in blood and in tumor or nodule tissue were compared.

General study findings and limits: Relative to benign nodules, malignant thyroid tumors were reportedly characterized by significantly elevated TCR beta diversity in blood and tumor.

Every patient underwent thyroid surgery untreated. The V and J ends lost 2 bases and 4 bases respectively, with 16 bases between them. This CDR3 is 15 amino acids long. The germline V gene has CDR1 SGHDT and CDR2 YYEEEE. Turning to this clone: Its specificity is unknown. This may stem from a read error, because a much larger clone lies one nucleotide away.

From the PCR reads, TCRdb re-called clones with MiXCR. The sample shows about 59,000 clones, 16% of them seen only once. Sequences were obtained from blood. This rearrangement joins TRBV5-6 to TRBJ2-7, with D unresolved. The sequence was collected from a male donor with papillary thyroid cancer or a benign thyroid nodule (not recorded which). Some clones in this sample may be carry-over from other donors' samples. CDR3 protein: CASSLFLDENYEQYV. The CDR3 bases are TGTGCCAGCAGCTTATTCCTGGACGAAAATTACGAGCAGTACGTC.